What follows are 19 T cell receptor beta chains derived from one specimen sequenced in a study of cytomegalovirus exposure and HLA in healthy donors. PCR primers comprised 60 Vbeta and 13 Jbeta primers. Generated by immunoSEQ multiplex PCR, the TCRdb table keeps only in-frame clones and is missing some. The table records about 180,000 clones, about three quarters of them present only once. Material: PBMCs. The receptor source for this set is a man between 40 and 49 years old in good health and CMV-seropositive.

The chain has TRBV2 and TRBJ2-3; tentatively, D is TRBD2 (5 bases). Trimming pared 7 bases from V and 2 bases from J, leaving 16 bases between. The CDR3 has 15 residues. The germline V gene encodes CDR1 SNHLY and CDR2 FYNNEI. CDR3 sequence reads: CASTNVLRATDTQYF. As DNA, the CDR3 is TGTGCCAGCACCAACGTCCTGAGGGCCACAGATACGCAGTATTTT.

The J gene is TRBJ2-1, the V gene TRBV12-5; 13 nucleotides line up with TRBD2. Germline CDR1 and CDR2: LGHNT and FRNRAP. V lost 2 bases to trimming and J lost 7 bases; unmatched junction nucleotides: 5. The CDR3 consists of 16 residues. The CDR3 spells CASGLFGLAGENEQFF. The CDR3, as DNA: TGTGCTAGTGGTTTGTTCGGACTAGCGGGAGAAAATGAGCAGTTCTTC.

This clone turned up a few times. The chain is built from TRBV11-2 and TRBJ2-1; 7 positions match TRBD2. The CDR3 is 15 residues long. CDR1 SGHAT and CDR2 FQNNGV come from the germline V gene. V gave up 8 bases and J gave up 0 bases; unmatched junction bases: 7. The CDR3 DNA sequence: TGTGCCAGCGGGCGGGGCGGGAGCTCCTACAATGAGCAGTTCTTC. Translated, it gives CASGRGGSSYNEQFF.

The chain carries TRBV30 and TRBJ2-7; D possibly corresponds to TRBD2 (6 bases). Looked up from germline, CDR1 is GTSNPN and CDR2 is SVGIG (reference sequence). The CDR3 totals 14 residues. Between the trimmed V and J ends, which lost 0 bases and 1 base, there was a span of 10 bases. CDR3 protein: CAWSVGGWSYEQYF. The CDR3 DNA is TGTGCCTGGAGTGTGGGGGGTTGGTCCTACGAGCAGTACTTC.

This sequence joins TRBV6-6 and TRBJ1-5, with D possibly matching TRBD1 (6 bases). V lost 8 bases and J lost 1, with 12 bases in between. The CDR3 runs 14 residues. Looked up from germline, CDR1 is MNHNY and CDR2 is SVGAGI (reference sequence). CDR3 loop: CASLLQGSNQPQHF. The CDR3 DNA is TGTGCCAGCCTCTTGCAGGGGAGCAATCAGCCCCAGCATTTT.

The chain carries TRBV6-4 and TRBJ2-3; D possibly corresponds to TRBD2 (5 bases). This CDR3 is built from 14 residues. Per germline, CDR1 MRHNA and CDR2 SNTAGT. The ends were cut back, 0 bases at V and 1 base at J, with 5 bases in the middle. The CDR3 here is CASSDSGGTDTQYF. The CDR3, as DNA: TGTGCCAGCAGTGACTCCGGGGGCACAGATACGCAGTATTTT.

This sequence joins TRBV21-1 and TRBJ2-7; TRBD2 is taken as the D call from the table, unchecked against the DNA. TRBV21-1 is deemed a pseudogene. CDR3 length: 14 residues. CDR3 loop: CASSRPYEVGEQYF. The CDR3 coding sequence is TGTGCCAGCAGCAGACCCTACGAGGTCGGCGAGCAGTACTTC.

The CDR3 loop is CACSWRGKNTEAFF. In DNA form, the CDR3 reads TGTGCCTGCTCTTGGAGGGGTAAGAACACTGAAGCTTTCTTT. The V gene is TRBV30, the J gene TRBJ1-1; D perhaps matches TRBD1 (5 bases). V was clipped by 6 bases and J by 1 base, with 15 bases between them. CDR3 size: 14 residues. Germline loops: CDR1 GTSNPN, CDR2 SVGIG (reference sequence).

The V gene is TRBV5-6, the J gene TRBJ1-5, with D uncertain. V lost 1 base and J lost 7, with 12 bases in between. The CDR3 is 14 residues long. Germline values: CDR1 SGHDT, CDR2 YYEEEE. CDR3 sequence (DNA): TGTGCCAGCAGCTTGTGGGAGGGCGGGCAGCCCCAGCATTTT. Translating gives CASSLWEGGQPQHF.

The chain links TRBV28 to TRBJ1-1, with D hard to call. Trimming took 3 bases from V and 1 from J, leaving 9 bases between them. The germline CDR1 and CDR2 sequences are MDHEN and SYDVKM. CDR3 length equals 14 residues. The CDR3 is CASSLGSSNTEAFF. In DNA form, the CDR3 reads TGTGCCAGCAGTTTGGGCAGTTCGAACACTGAAGCTTTCTTT.

The rearrangement links TRBV25-1 to TRBJ2-1; no firm D call. CDR3 length: 13 amino acids. Germline V lookup: CDR1 MGHDK, CDR2 SYGVNS. V dropped 7 bases and J dropped 4 bases, with 11 bases sitting between them. CDR3 sequence reads: CASTDLEYNEQFF. The CDR3 nucleotides are TGTGCCAGCACAGACTTGGAGTACAATGAGCAGTTCTTC.

The V gene is TRBV28, the J gene TRBJ2-7; TRBD1 agrees at 9 bases. The CDR3 contains 14 residues. V lost 5 bases, J lost 1 base, and 3 bases stayed unmatched. Per germline, CDR1 MDHEN and CDR2 SYDVKM. Written as DNA, the CDR3 is TGTGCCAGCAGTCAGACAGGGGGGTCCTACGAGCAGTACTTC. Translated: CASSQTGGSYEQYF.

The rearrangement links TRBV5-1 to TRBJ2-7; 9 bases agree with TRBD1. Germline V gene data show CDR1 as SGHRS and CDR2 as YFSETQ. The CDR3 extends over 15 amino acids. Trimming cost V 3 bases and J 2 bases; bases outside gene matches: 6. The CDR3 DNA follows: TGCGCCAGCAGCTGGACCCGGGACAGGGCCTACGAGCAGTACTTC. Translated, it gives CASSWTRDRAYEQYF.

This clone was observed once. The V call is TRBV10-2, the J call TRBJ2-7; D perhaps matches TRBD1 (5 bases). The V end lost 2 bases, the J end lost 2 bases, and 37 bases lay between the germline ends. This CDR3 comprises 23 residues. Germline V gene sequence: CDR1 WSHSY, CDR2 SAAADI. CDR3 in DNA: TGCGCCAGCAGTGAGGTAGACATTATAAGGTCCCCATCCAAGACAGTGTCCCCCTACGAGCAGTACTTC. It yields the protein CASSEVDIIRSPSKTVSPYEQYF.

In its sample, this clone was seen a few times. The V and J genes are TRBV5-1 and TRBJ1-4; no definite D call. This CDR3 region has 13 residues. Germline assignment: CDR1 SGHRS and CDR2 YFSETQ. Trimming removed 5 bases from V and 5 bases from J, with 10 bases in between. The CDR3 DNA reads as TGCGCCAGCAGTGTTGGAGGAAATGAAAAACTGTTTTTT. Protein: CASSVGGNEKLFF. Supplemented by reference TRBV5-1 and TRBJ1-4, the full variable domain reads KAGVTQTPRYLIKTRGQQVTLSCSPISGHRSVSWYQQTPGQGLQFLFEYFSETQRNKGNFPGRFSGRQFSNSRSEMNVSTLELGDSALYLCASSVGGNEKLFFGSGTQLSVL.

This clone occurred a few times. The chain carries TRBV5-1 and TRBJ2-5, with 15 bases matching TRBD2. Germline assignment: CDR1 SGHRS and CDR2 YFSETQ. This CDR3 has 16 amino acids. J gave up 2 bases and V 4 bases, and 3 bases lay outside the gene matches. This chain's CDR3 is CASSPGLAGGQETQYF. CDR3 coding DNA: TGCGCCAGCAGCCCAGGACTAGCGGGAGGGCAAGAGACCCAGTACTTC.

This clone was found once. The chain recombines TRBV19 with TRBJ1-5; D call uncertain. CDR3 length equals 13 residues. Deletions cut 4 bases from V and 3 bases from J, with 7 bases between. Germline assignment: CDR1 LNHDA and CDR2 SQIVND (reference sequence). The CDR3 region is CASSTEANQPQHF. CDR3 sequence (DNA): TGTGCCAGTAGTACAGAAGCCAATCAGCCCCAGCATTTT.

V is TRBV14 and J is TRBJ2-5; 7 positions agree with TRBD2. Trimming at V came to 2 bases and at J to 5 bases, leaving 5 bases not matched to a gene. The CDR3 length is 14 residues. Germline loops: CDR1 SGHDN, CDR2 FVKESK. CDR3 protein: CASSQLGGEETQYF. In DNA, the CDR3 is TGTGCCAGCAGCCAACTTGGGGGGGAGGAGACCCAGTACTTC.

The genes are TRBV11-2 and TRBJ1-2; perhaps TRBD1 as D (6 bases). Germline CDR1 SGHAT, CDR2 FQNNGV. Trimming shortened V by 0 bases and J by 4 bases, and 12 bases separated the two germline ends. The CDR3 sequence is 15 residues long. CDR3 in DNA: TGTGCCAGCAGCTTAGAGGCAGGGGCGACCTATGGCTACACCTTC. Translation: CASSLEAGATYGYTF.